The 5 T cell receptor beta chains presented below share a single source sample, sequenced in a study of CXCR4 blockade with PD-1 therapy in pancreatic cancer. Clones were read by immunoSEQ multiplex PCR, and TCRdb kept only the in-frame ones, dropping some. This sample has around 1,500 clones; approximately 39% occur once, and the top ten carry around an eighth. What was sequenced was tumor tissue. The receptors derive from a human donor with pancreatic ductal adenocarcinoma.

This chain links TRBV23-1 with TRBJ2-3, with unresolved D. TRBV23-1 is reported as an ORF; its role is uncertain. V lost 8 bases to trimming and J lost 1 base, with 10 bases between them. CDR3 length equals 13 residues. For the CDR3, the DNA is TGCGCCAGCCAAAAGCCGGGCACAGATACGCAGTATTTT. Encoded protein: CASQKPGTDTQYF.

The CDR3 sequence: CASSQDTAVEAFF. Written as DNA, the CDR3 is TGCGCCAGCAGCCAAGATACGGCCGTTGAAGCTTTCTTT. The rearrangement links TRBV4-1 to TRBJ1-1; D is uncertain. V was clipped by 0 bases and J by 7 bases, with 9 bases between them. Germline-derived CDR1 and CDR2 are MGHRA and YSYEKL. The CDR3 length is 13 residues.

The V gene is TRBV15, the J gene TRBJ2-2; the D gene is possibly TRBD1 (5 bases). The CDR3 loop spans 14 amino acids. Germline assignment: CDR1 LNHNV and CDR2 YYDKDF (reference sequence). Trimming removed 10 bases from V and 0 bases from J, with 12 bases in between. CDR3 nucleotide sequence: TGTGCCATCAGGGCTGGCGCGAACACCGGGGAGCTGTTTTTT. As protein: CAIRAGANTGELFF. The full variable domain, its missing parts supplied by reference TRBV15 and TRBJ2-2, is DAMVIQNPRYQVTQFGKPVTLSCSQTLNHNVMYWYQQKSSQAPKLLFHYYDKDFNNEADTPDNFQSRRPNTSFCFLDIRSPGLGDTAMYLCAIRAGANTGELFFGEGSRLTVL.

This clone was counted between two and nine times. The chain has TRBV19 and TRBJ1-2; no definite D call. CDR1 LNHDA and CDR2 SQIVND come from the germline V gene (reference sequence). Deletions cut 3 bases from V and 4 bases from J, with 9 bases between. CDR3 size: 13 residues. The CDR3 is CASSMSDSYGYTF. In nucleotides, the CDR3 is TGTGCCAGTAGTATGTCAGATTCCTATGGCTACACCTTC.

The genes are TRBV30 and TRBJ2-3; TRBD2 matches 9 bases. The CDR3 totals 15 residues. Germline loops: CDR1 GTSNPN, CDR2 SVGIG (reference sequence). V lost 0 bases to trimming and J lost 1 base; unmatched junction nucleotides: 2. CDR3 sequence (DNA): TGTGCCTGGAGTGTTTCTAGCGGGGGCACAGATACGCAGTATTTT. Protein sequence: CAWSVSSGGTDTQYF.